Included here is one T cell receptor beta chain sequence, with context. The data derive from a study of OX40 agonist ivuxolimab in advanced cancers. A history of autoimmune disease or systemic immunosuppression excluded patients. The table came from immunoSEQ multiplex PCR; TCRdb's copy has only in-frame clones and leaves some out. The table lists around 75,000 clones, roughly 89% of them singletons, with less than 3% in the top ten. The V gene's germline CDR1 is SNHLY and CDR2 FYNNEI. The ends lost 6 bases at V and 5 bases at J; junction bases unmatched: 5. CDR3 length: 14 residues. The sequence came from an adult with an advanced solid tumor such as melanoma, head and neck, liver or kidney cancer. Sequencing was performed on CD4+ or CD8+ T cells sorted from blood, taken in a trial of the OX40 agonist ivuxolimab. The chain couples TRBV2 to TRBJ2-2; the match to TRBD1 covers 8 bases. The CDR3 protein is CASRGQVGTGELFF. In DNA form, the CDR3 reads TGTGCCAGCAGGGGACAGGTGGGGACCGGGGAGCTGTTTTTT.